This record looks at one TCR beta chain sequence and its context. Its antigen target is currently unknown. Base-call qualities are not available, and no considerably larger clone is one nucleotide away. This specimen belongs to a study of beta chain features in type 1 diabetes (dated by TCRdb to 2016 to 2018). Describing the broader study: Mean age, gender distribution, total cell number and subset yield were not different between patients and healthy donors. A total of approximately 100,000,000 sorted cells were examined across all samples, and the number of cells per subset was strongly correlated with RNA yield. The study compared the TCRB repertoires of sorted circulating CD4+ T cell subsets in recently diagnosed type 1 diabetes patients with those in matched healthy donors. Regulatory and stem cell-like memory subsets were isolated from only 8 patients and about eight healthy donors, whereas naive and central memory subsets came from all 30 or so donors.

What the work shows at the level of the full study, not this receptor alone: PCR might favor shorter templates, but patient and control samples were amplified and corrected together, so any skew would affect both groups equally. At VDJ recombination sites, type 1 diabetes patients had fewer insertions and more deleted nucleotides, which implies abnormalities in thymic rearrangement. Naive, central memory and regulatory TCRB repertoires appeared to be more similar among patients than among healthy donors. HLA sub-analyses involved small numbers of individuals, so any influence of HLA type on TCRB rearrangement remained unresolved. Because cDNA rather than genomic DNA was sequenced, highly expressing activated cells could have been over-represented, although no difference in activation and CD3 levels was found between groups. Type 1 diabetes patients showed a moderate but significant shortening of TCRB CDR3 length in all four CD4+ subsets.

CDR1 MDHEN and CDR2 SYDVKM were looked up in the germline V gene. The CDR3 goes from the cysteine to the phenylalanine over 12 residues. CDR3 DNA only is kept here, 36 bases in frame from base 1. V is reduced by 6 bases and J by 10 bases, leaving a spacing of 15 bases between them. All of the isolated RNA was reverse transcribed with the High Capacity cDNA Reverse Transcription Kit, so expressed TCRB transcripts were sequenced. Deep immunoSEQ sequencing was performed on naive, central memory and regulatory T cell samples, with an average of roughly 3.6 million total reads per sample. Sorted cells were lysed in RLT buffer and RNA was extracted with DNase-treated RNeasy Micro or Mini kits, depending on cell number. To prevent cross-contamination, each cell subset was processed individually, whereas patient and healthy donor samples were processed jointly. TCRB sequences were amplified from cDNA with the immunoSEQ multiplex PCR, producing 87-bp fragments spanning the CDR3 region. Amplicons were sequenced on the Illumina HiSeq platform. As for the authors' bioinformatics: Synthetic template baselines were used to correct PCR bias computationally, reads within Hamming distance 2 were collapsed together, and singletons that could not be merged were discarded. Reads were aligned against IMGT to assign V, D and J genes, CDR3 length and insertions or deletions at six rearrangement sites. Within each subset, clonotype counts were normalized to sorted cell number, after which true diversity and Gini coefficients were computed with the tcR R package. The overlap coefficient, calculated on TCRB nucleotide sequences, was used to measure repertoire sharing. As a proxy for the pre-selection repertoire, out-of-frame TCRB sequences from naive cells were analyzed. TCRdb limited this immuneACCESS table to in-frame rearrangements with V and J called. A share of clones is missing; checked studies link under half to unresolved V genes, and the rest is unexplained. Clone size and the V and J calls come from that table; the DNA yielded D and trimming. For this sample the table gives 330,000 or so clones, of which 10% to 15% were detected only once. Clones ranked in the top ten supply approximately 0.01% of the sample.

Each donor gave one peripheral blood draw, roughly 0.12 L on average, collected into heparinised tubes. A BD FACSAria II and a panel including CD45RO, CCR7, CD25, CD127, CD95 and CD27 were used to sort naive, central memory, regulatory and stem cell-like memory CD4+ T cells. A purity above 98% was achieved for all sorted populations. PBMCs were isolated right away by Lymphoprep density gradient centrifugation and were stained directly, without culture. So that batch effects would be minimized, each experiment stained and sorted samples in pairs, pairing one healthy donor with one patient. Rearrangement joined TRBV28 to TRBJ1-1; tentative D gene TRBD1, with 5 bases matching. The source material was naive CD4+ T cells from blood. Explained via the paper, the cell subset or site label denotes: true naive CD4+ T cells. The TCR comes from a woman between 18 and 30 years old with type 1 diabetes. This receptor carries the CDR3 CASSLPPGGAFF. Here is the DNA: TGTGCCAGCAGCCTACCCCCCGGGGGAGCTTTCTTT.